The 29 T cell receptor beta chains reported below all come from one sample, sequenced in a study of cytomegalovirus exposure and HLA in healthy donors. PCR primers comprised 60 Vbeta and 13 Jbeta primers. The table came from immunoSEQ multiplex PCR; TCRdb's copy has only in-frame clones and leaves some out. This sample yields roughly 150,000 clones, of which over 55% are seen a single time; 2.1% belongs to the top ten. Material for sequencing was PBMCs. The source of these receptors is a man aged 40-49 years in good health and CMV-seronegative.

The V gene is TRBV5-1, the J gene TRBJ1-1; TRBD1 matches 9 bases. From germline, CDR1 is SGHRS and CDR2 YFSETQ. Unmatched junction bases numbered 6, after V lost 4 bases and J lost 8 bases. CDR3 size: 13 residues. CDR3 sequence: CASSGGGTGEAFF. The DNA for the CDR3 is TGCGCCAGCAGCGGGGGAGGGACAGGGGAAGCTTTCTTT.

This clone showed up just a few times. The chain links TRBV5-1 to TRBJ2-5; the match to TRBD1 covers 8 bases. Judging by the DNA end, TRBJ2-7 fits better; the J call may be wrong. The length of the CDR3 is 13 residues. Germline CDR1 is SGHRS and CDR2 is YFSETQ. CDR3 in DNA: TGCGCCAGCCGACAGGGGTTTTCCTACGAGCAGTACTTC. Translated, it gives CASRQGFSYEQYF.

The chain recombines TRBV6-6 with TRBJ1-1; 7 bases are shared with TRBD1. Germline V CDR1 and CDR2: MNHNY, SVGAGI (reference sequence). Losses at the gene ends were 6 bases for V and 1 base for J; bases not matched to a gene: 5. There are 14 residues in the CDR3. This CDR3 reads CASRPPGGNTEAFF. DNA for the CDR3: TGTGCCAGCAGACCGCCAGGGGGGAACACTGAAGCTTTCTTT.

This clone was seen a handful of times. V and J are TRBV7-8 and TRBJ1-2, with D perhaps TRBD1 (6 bases). The CDR3 extends over 15 amino acids. V was trimmed by 4 bases and J by 1 base, leaving 13 bases between them. Germline loops: CDR1 SGHVS, CDR2 FQNEAQ. CDR3 coding DNA: TGTGCCAGCAGCTCCACTCACAGGGTTAACTATGGCTACACCTTC. It encodes CASSSTHRVNYGYTF. The variable domain in full, completed from reference TRBV7-8 and TRBJ1-2, reads GAGVSQSPRYKVAKRGQDVALRCDPISGHVSLFWYQQALGQGPEFLTYFQNEAQLDKSGLPSDRFFAERPEGSVSTLKIQRTQQEDSAVYLCASSSTHRVNYGYTFGSGTRLTVV.

The chain has TRBV13 and TRBJ2-3, with D perhaps matching TRBD1 (6 bases). Germline CDR1 reads PRHDT; CDR2 reads FYEKMQ (reference sequence). Trimming pared 3 bases from V and 8 bases from J, leaving 15 bases between. This CDR3 comprises 14 residues. The CDR3 coding sequence is TGTGCCAGCAGCTTGCAGGGGAGTTTGGGTACGCAGTATTTT. As protein: CASSLQGSLGTQYF.

This clone was seen a handful of times. The chain has TRBV10-3 and TRBJ2-7; 12 bases are a match to TRBD2. The length of the CDR3 is 13 residues. Germline trimming cut 10 bases from V and 3 bases from J; bases unmatched to any gene: 4. CDR1 and CDR2 from the germline V gene are ENHRY and SYGVKD. The CDR3 bases are TGTGCCACTGCTAGCGGGAGGGACTACGAGCAGTACTTC. This encodes CATASGRDYEQYF.

The chain uses TRBV29-1 and TRBJ2-5; tentative D call: TRBD1 (6 bases). The J call may be incorrect, as the DNA end agrees better with TRBJ2-7. CDR3 length: 13 residues. The germline CDR1 and CDR2 sequences are SQVTM and ANQGSEA. The CDR3 DNA sequence: TGCAGCGCTGGCAAGGACAGAAATATCGAGCAGTACTTC. The encoded protein is CSAGKDRNIEQYF.

This sequence joins TRBV10-3 and TRBJ2-7, with TRBD1 as a possible D gene (6 bases). Germline values: CDR1 ENHRY, CDR2 SYGVKD. Trimming removed 3 bases at V and 0 bases at J, with 12 bases between. The CDR3 is 15 amino acids. The DNA of the CDR3 is TGTGCCATCAGTGAACCGGGACACCGCTCCTACGAGCAGTACTTC. It yields the protein CAISEPGHRSYEQYF.

The chain combines TRBV5-1 with TRBJ2-3; the D gene is possibly TRBD1 (6 bases). The CDR3 has 13 amino acids. In germline, CDR1 is SGHRS, CDR2 YFSETQ. Trimming took 6 bases from V and 6 from J, leaving 14 bases between them. This CDR3 is CASTRTVGDTQYF. In DNA form, the CDR3 reads TGCGCCAGCACGAGGACAGTGGGGGATACGCAGTATTTT.

The V call is TRBV19, the J call TRBJ2-3; D gene uncertain. Germline V gene data show CDR1 as LNHDA and CDR2 as SQIVND (reference sequence). Trimming pared 1 base from V and 4 bases from J, leaving 9 bases between. There are 14 residues in the CDR3. CDR3 amino acids: CASSIGPVPDTQYF. CDR3 DNA: TGTGCCAGTAGTATAGGTCCGGTCCCAGATACGCAGTATTTT.

This clone was detected only a few times. J is TRBJ2-3 and V is TRBV5-1, with D perhaps matching TRBD1 (6 bases). This CDR3 region has 16 residues. Germline V gene sequence: CDR1 SGHRS, CDR2 YFSETQ. The germline V and J ends were trimmed by 3 bases and 2 bases, with 16 bases remaining between them. This chain's CDR3 is CASSSQGARHTDTQYF. The CDR3 nucleotides are TGCGCCAGCAGCTCACAGGGTGCCAGACACACAGATACGCAGTATTTT.

The J gene is TRBJ2-5, the V gene TRBV30; 10 nucleotides agree with TRBD2. The V segment lost 0 bases and the J segment 4 bases; nucleotides outside the gene matches: 5. This CDR3 is 15 amino acids long. Germline-derived CDR1 and CDR2 are GTSNPN and SVGIG (reference sequence). The DNA for the CDR3 is TGTGCCTGGAGTGTAACTAGCGGGATTGGAGAGACCCAGTACTTC. Its protein product is CAWSVTSGIGETQYF.

This rearrangement joins TRBV2 to TRBJ1-1, with D hard to call. The V and J ends lost 4 bases and 4 bases respectively, with 10 bases between them. The CDR3 totals 13 residues. Germline V gives CDR1 SNHLY, CDR2 FYNNEI. CDR3 residues: CASSASRGTEAFF. In DNA form, the CDR3 reads TGTGCCAGCAGTGCATCAAGAGGCACTGAAGCTTTCTTT.

This sequence joins TRBV5-5 and TRBJ2-1, with 8 bases matching TRBD1. In germline, CDR1 is SGHKS, CDR2 YYEKEE (reference sequence). The CDR3 is 15 residues long. The junction had 8 bases not matched to a gene; V was cut back by 2 bases and J by 7 bases. In DNA, the CDR3 is TGTGCCAGCAGCTTCATGGACAGGGATTATAATGAGCAGTTCTTC. Protein: CASSFMDRDYNEQFF.

J is TRBJ2-1 and V is TRBV15; D may be TRBD2 (6 bases). Trimming left V 3 bases short and J 8 bases short, with 20 bases between. The CDR3 is 16 residues long. Germline CDR1 reads LNHNV; CDR2 reads YYDKDF (reference sequence). CDR3 coding DNA: TGTGCCACCAGCAGGGCGGGGAGTTCTGCTACCGATGAGCAGTTCTTC. Residues: CATSRAGSSATDEQFF.

V usage is TRBV1 and J usage is TRBJ2-7; whether TRBD2, the table's D call, matches the DNA was not checked. TRBV1 is designated a pseudogene. The length of the CDR3 is 16 residues. CDR3 sequence (DNA): TGCACCAGCAGCCAAGATCAGCAGCGGCAGAACTACGAGCAGTACTTC. Encoded protein: CTSSQDQQRQNYEQYF.

The chain carries TRBV15 and TRBJ2-7, with D unresolved. The CDR3 is made up of 14 amino acids. V was shortened by 1 base and J by 6 bases, with 13 bases between the two germline ends. Germline lookup yields CDR1 LNHNV and CDR2 YYDKDF (reference sequence). The CDR3 nucleotides are TGTGCCACCAGCAGAGGTGCCCTTACCAGCGAGCAGTACTTC. It encodes CATSRGALTSEQYF. The whole variable domain, remainder taken from reference TRBV15 and TRBJ2-7, is DAMVIQNPRYQVTQFGKPVTLSCSQTLNHNVMYWYQQKSSQAPKLLFHYYDKDFNNEADTPDNFQSRRPNTSFCFLDIRSPGLGDTAMYLCATSRGALTSEQYFGPGTRLTVT.

This clone was counted a single time. This chain uses TRBV9 with TRBJ2-7; no definite D call. Trimming removed 4 bases at V and 3 bases at J, with 14 bases between. The CDR3 length is 14 residues. CDR1 and CDR2 from the germline V gene are SGDLS and YYNGEE. CDR3: CASSPGGFNYEQYF. The CDR3 nucleotides are TGTGCCAGCAGCCCCGGCGGCTTTAACTACGAGCAGTACTTC.

The gene calls are TRBV15 and TRBJ1-3; D gene unclear. Trimming pared 0 bases from V and 4 bases from J, leaving 10 bases between. Germline CDR1 LNHNV, CDR2 YYDKDF (reference sequence). This CDR3 is built from 15 residues. CDR3 bases: TGTGCCACCAGCAGAGATTCAGGTCGCGGAAACACCATATATTTT. Protein: CATSRDSGRGNTIYF.

This clone appeared a single time. The V call is TRBV4-1, the J call TRBJ1-1; no firm D call. CDR1 is MGHRA, CDR2 YSYEKL, per germline. Trimming pared 0 bases from V and 1 base from J, leaving 9 bases between. The CDR3 is made up of 15 amino acids. In nucleotides, the CDR3 is TGCGCCAGCAGCCAAGATCATCGGGGGAACACTGAAGCTTTCTTT. Protein product: CASSQDHRGNTEAFF.

This chain connects TRBV5-6 to TRBJ2-2; D is perhaps TRBD1 (6 bases). Trimming took 1 base from V and 4 from J, leaving 11 bases between them. Germline CDR1 reads SGHDT; CDR2 reads YYEEEE. This CDR3 has 15 amino acids. The CDR3 region has the DNA TGTGCCAGCAGCTTGCAGGGGCGTCGCACCGGGGAGCTGTTTTTT. It specifies CASSLQGRRTGELFF. The whole variable domain, filled in from reference TRBV5-6 and TRBJ2-2, reads DAGVTQSPTHLIKTRGQQVTLRCSPKSGHDTVSWYQQALGQGPQFIFQYYEEEERQRGNFPDRFSGHQFPNYSSELNVNALLLGDSALYLCASSLQGRRTGELFFGEGSRLTVL.

The gene calls are TRBV2 and TRBJ1-5, with D unclear. CDR3 length: 14 amino acids. From germline, CDR1 is SNHLY and CDR2 FYNNEI. Between the trimmed V and J ends, which lost 6 bases and 5 bases, there was a span of 14 bases. CDR3 sequence reads: CASRVGGGYQPQHF. The CDR3 DNA reads TGTGCCAGCAGGGTTGGCGGTGGATATCAGCCCCAGCATTTT.

CDR3 loop: CASSPRAGGETQYF. The CDR3, as DNA: TGTGCCAGCAGTCCCCGAGCGGGAGGAGAGACCCAGTACTTC. J is TRBJ2-5 and V is TRBV28, with TRBD2 matching 9 bases. Germline values: CDR1 MDHEN, CDR2 SYDVKM. This CDR3 is built from 14 residues. V was pared by 5 bases and J by 4 bases, with 5 bases of the junction left unmatched.

This chain connects TRBV5-5 to TRBJ2-3; 7 bases align to TRBD1. The CDR3 totals 14 residues. Germline CDR1 reads SGHKS; CDR2 reads YYEKEE (reference sequence). V shed 3 bases and J 0 bases; nucleotides not matched to a gene: 1. The chain's CDR3 is CASSWDRSTDTQYF. DNA of the CDR3: TGTGCCAGCAGCTGGGACAGAAGCACAGATACGCAGTATTTT.

The chain joins TRBV9 to TRBJ1-2, with D uncertain. In germline, CDR1 is SGDLS, CDR2 YYNGEE. Trimming shortened V by 3 bases and J by 7 bases, and 16 bases separated the two germline ends. The CDR3 has 14 amino acids. The CDR3 DNA is TGTGCCAGCAGCGCACAGTCACATACTCCTGGCTACACCTTC. Encoded protein: CASSAQSHTPGYTF.

The rearrangement uses TRBV5-1 and TRBJ2-5; 7 bases are a match to TRBD1. The V gene's germline CDR1 is SGHRS and CDR2 YFSETQ. V trimming: 6 bases; J trimming: 1 base; junction bases outside the gene matches: 6. The length of the CDR3 is 14 residues. The DNA for the CDR3 is TGCGCCAGCAACAAAGGGACAGTCCAAGAGACCCAGTACTTC. The encoded protein is CASNKGTVQETQYF.

The rearrangement joins TRBV5-1 to TRBJ2-7; TRBD2 agrees at 7 bases. J gave up 2 bases and V 2 bases, and 4 bases lay outside the gene matches. The CDR3 is 14 residues long. Germline CDR1 is SGHRS and CDR2 is YFSETQ. The DNA of the CDR3 is TGCGCCAGCAGCTTCGAGGGAGGGGCCTACGAGCAGTACTTC. This translates into CASSFEGGAYEQYF.

This chain uses TRBV19 with TRBJ1-5; no reliable D call. Germline V gene lookup returns CDR1 LNHDA and CDR2 SQIVND (reference sequence). V was pared by 1 base and J by 7 bases, with 11 bases between. The CDR3 is made up of 14 amino acids. CDR3: CASSIGPAGQPQHF. In DNA form, the CDR3 reads TGTGCCAGTAGTATAGGTCCGGCGGGGCAGCCCCAGCATTTT.

The CDR3 is CASSYVVGTTEAFF. Here the CDR3 DNA reads TGTGCCAGCAGTTACGTAGTTGGGACTACTGAAGCTTTCTTT. This chain connects TRBV6-5 to TRBJ1-1; D perhaps matches TRBD1 (5 bases). Trimming removed 2 bases from V and 5 bases from J, with 12 bases in between. CDR1 and CDR2 from the germline V gene are MNHEY and SVGAGI. The CDR3 is 14 residues long.